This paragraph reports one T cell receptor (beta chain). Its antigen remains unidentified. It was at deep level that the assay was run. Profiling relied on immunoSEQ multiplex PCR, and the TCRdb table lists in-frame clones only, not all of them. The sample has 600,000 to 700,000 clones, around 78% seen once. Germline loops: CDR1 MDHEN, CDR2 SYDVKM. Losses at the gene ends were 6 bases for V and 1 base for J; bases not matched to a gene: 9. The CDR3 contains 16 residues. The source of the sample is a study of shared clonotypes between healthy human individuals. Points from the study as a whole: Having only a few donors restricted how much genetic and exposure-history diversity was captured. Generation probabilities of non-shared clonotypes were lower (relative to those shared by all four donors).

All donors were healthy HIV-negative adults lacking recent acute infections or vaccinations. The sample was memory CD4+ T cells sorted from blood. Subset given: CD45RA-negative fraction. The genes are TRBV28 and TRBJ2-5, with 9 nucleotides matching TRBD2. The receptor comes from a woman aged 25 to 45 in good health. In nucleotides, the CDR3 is TGTGCCAGCAGCCCAGCATCTAGCGGGGCCCAAGAGACCCAGTACTTC. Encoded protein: CASSPASSGAQETQYF.